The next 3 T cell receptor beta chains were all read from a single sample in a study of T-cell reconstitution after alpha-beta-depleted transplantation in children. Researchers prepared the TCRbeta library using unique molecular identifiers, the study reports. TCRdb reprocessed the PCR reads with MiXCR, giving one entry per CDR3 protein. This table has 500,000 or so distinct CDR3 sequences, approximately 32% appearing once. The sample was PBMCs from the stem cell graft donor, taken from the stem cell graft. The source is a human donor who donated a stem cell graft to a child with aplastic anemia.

The CDR3 DNA follows: TGTGCCAGCAGCGCCGGAACTGCCCGGCCAGGGGAGCTGTTTTTT. Its protein product is CASSAGTARPGELFF. The chain is built from TRBV11-2 and TRBJ2-2; D ambiguous. The CDR3 covers 15 residues. Per germline, CDR1 SGHAT and CDR2 FQNNGV. V was clipped by 5 bases and J by 8 bases, with 18 bases between them.

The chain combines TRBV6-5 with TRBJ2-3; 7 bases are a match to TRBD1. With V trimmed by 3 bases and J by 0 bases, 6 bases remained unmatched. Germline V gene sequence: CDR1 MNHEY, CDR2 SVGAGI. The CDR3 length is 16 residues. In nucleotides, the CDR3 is TGTGCCAGCAGTTATGGTTTGACAGGGAGCACAGATACGCAGTATTTT. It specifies CASSYGLTGSTDTQYF.

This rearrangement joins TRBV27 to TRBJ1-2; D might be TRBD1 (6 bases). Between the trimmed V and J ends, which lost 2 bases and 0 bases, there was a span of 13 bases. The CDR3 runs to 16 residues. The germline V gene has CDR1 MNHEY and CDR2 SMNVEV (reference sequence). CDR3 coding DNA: TGTGCCAGCAGTTTAAATGTGGGGGCAGCTAACTATGGCTACACCTTC. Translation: CASSLNVGAANYGYTF.